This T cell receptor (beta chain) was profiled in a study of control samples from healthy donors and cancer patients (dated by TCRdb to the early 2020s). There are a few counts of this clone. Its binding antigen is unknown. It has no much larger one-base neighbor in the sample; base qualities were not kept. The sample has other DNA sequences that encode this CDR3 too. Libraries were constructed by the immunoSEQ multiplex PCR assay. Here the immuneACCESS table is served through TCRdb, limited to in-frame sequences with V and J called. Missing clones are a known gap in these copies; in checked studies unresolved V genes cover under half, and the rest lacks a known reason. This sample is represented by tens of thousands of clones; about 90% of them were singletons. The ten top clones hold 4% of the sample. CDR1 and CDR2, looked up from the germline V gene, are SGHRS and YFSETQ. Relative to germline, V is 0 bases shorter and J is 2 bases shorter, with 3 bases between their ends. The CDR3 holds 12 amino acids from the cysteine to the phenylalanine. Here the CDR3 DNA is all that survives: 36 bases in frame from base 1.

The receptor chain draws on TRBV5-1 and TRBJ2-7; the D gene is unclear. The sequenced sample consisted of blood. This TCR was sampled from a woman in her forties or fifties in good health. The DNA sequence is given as TGCGCCAGCAGCTTGGGGACCTACGAGCAGTACTTC. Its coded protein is CASSLGTYEQYF.